Included here is one T cell receptor beta chain sequence, with context. Its antigen is still unknown. This sample stems from a study of vaccination effects on CD4 cells after COVID-19. The overall study: Using viral peptide pools, the ViraFEST assay grew out antigen-specific CD4+ T cells prior to sequencing. After the second dose, samples were taken at median day 72. Whole-study results and caveats: Relatively few convalescent patients took part in the study, which had no early post-infection timepoints. Healthy vaccinees had only 1 of 255 vaccine-induced clones cross-react with common cold coronaviruses.

Upon completion of about ten days in culture, CD4+ T cells were isolated. Vaccine administered to participants consisted of two doses of either BNT162b2 or mRNA-1273. The data were produced by immunoSEQ multiplex PCR, yet TCRdb's version contains in-frame clones alone and is incomplete. The table has about 73,000 clones, roughly 73% seen once. This CDR3 is built from 15 residues. The ends were cut back, 3 bases at V and 7 bases at J, with 16 bases in the middle. The germline CDR1 and CDR2 sequences are SGHDT and YYEEEE. The TCR sequence derives from a human donor who received a COVID-19 vaccine. The genes are TRBV5-6 and TRBJ1-4, with D perhaps TRBD1 (6 bases). The sequences come from CD4+ T cells from PBMCs cultured without peptide, collected after COVID-19 vaccination. CDR3 nucleotides: TGTGCCAGCAGCTCCCTAGGGGGGGCTCGTGAAAAACTGTTTTTT. It specifies CASSSLGGAREKLFF.